Presented here are 29 T cell receptor beta chains from one specimen sequenced in a study of Tregs in tolerant kidney transplant recipients (dated by TCRdb to the late 2010s). Libraries were made using the immunoSEQ multiplex PCR assay. This immuneACCESS table, as held by TCRdb, lists in-frame sequences with V and J called but not all clones. Of the missing ones, under half trace to an unresolved V gene in checked studies; the others have no known cause. This sample lists 16,000 or so clones; over 50% were detected once. Approximately 3% of the sample belongs to the ten largest clones. Their target antigens are unknown. Sequenced input: Tregs from blood cultured with allogeneic cells. Source of these receptors: a human donor in good health.

V usage is TRBV6-9 and J usage is TRBJ1-2; weak D call: TRBD1 (5 bases). The CDR3 loop spans 14 amino acids. The V and J ends lost 4 bases and 9 bases respectively, with 18 bases between them. Germline-derived CDR1 and CDR2 are MNHGY and SVAAGI. CDR3 in amino acids: CASSWTIRSLSYTF. Written as DNA, the CDR3 is TGTGCCAGCAGTTGGACAATACGTTCCCTAAGCTACACCTTC.

The chain couples TRBV20-1 to TRBJ1-2; D ambiguous. Trimming took off 0 bases at V and 8 bases at J, with 7 bases between the two ends. The CDR3 length is 11 residues. The germline V gene encodes CDR1 DFQATT and CDR2 SNEGSKA (reference sequence). The CDR3 loop reads CSARDQTGYTF. The CDR3 DNA reads as TGCAGTGCTAGAGATCAGACGGGCTACACCTTC.

V and J are TRBV6-5 and TRBJ2-7, with 7 bases identical to TRBD1. This CDR3 has 12 residues. CDR1 and CDR2 (germline): MNHEY, SVGAGI. V gave up 5 bases and J gave up 5 bases; unmatched junction bases: 3. CDR3 sequence reads: CASSRTGDEQYF. The CDR3 coding sequence is TGTGCCAGCAGTAGAACAGGGGACGAGCAGTACTTC.

This rearrangement joins TRBV5-1 to TRBJ1-1; 9 bases match TRBD1. The CDR3 consists of 16 residues. Losses at the gene ends were 3 bases for V and 4 bases for J; bases not matched to a gene: 10. Germline assignment: CDR1 SGHRS and CDR2 YFSETQ. CDR3 amino acids: CASSSLVQGASTEAFF. CDR3 DNA sequence: TGCGCCAGCAGCTCACTGGTACAGGGGGCGAGCACTGAAGCTTTCTTT.

This sequence joins TRBV4-1 and TRBJ2-2; D is perhaps TRBD1 (6 bases). V lost 0 bases to trimming and J lost 4 bases, with 15 bases between them. This CDR3 region has 17 residues. Germline loops: CDR1 MGHRA, CDR2 YSYEKL. The CDR3 sequence is CASSQDLRTGFTGELFF. CDR3 coding DNA: TGCGCCAGCAGCCAAGATCTCCGTACAGGGTTCACCGGGGAGCTGTTTTTT.

The chain uses TRBV7-9 and TRBJ1-6; 8 bases align to TRBD1. V lost 5 bases and J lost 8; bases outside the gene matches: 5. Germline CDR1 is SEHNR and CDR2 is FQNEAQ (reference sequence). The CDR3 loop spans 14 amino acids. CDR3 residues: CASSRTTGDSPLHF. DNA for the CDR3: TGTGCCAGCAGCCGAACGACAGGGGATTCACCCCTCCACTTT. Drawing the rest from reference TRBV7-9 and TRBJ1-6, the complete variable domain is DTGVSQNPRHKITKRGQNVTFRCDPISEHNRLYWYRQTLGQGPEFLTYFQNEAQLEKSRLLSDRFSAERPKGSFSTLEIQRTEQGDSAMYLCASSRTTGDSPLHFGNGTRLTVT.

The CDR3 region has the DNA TGTGCCAGTAGTATCTTGTCGGCCCGGGGCAATGAGCAGTTCTTC. It is translated as CASSILSARGNEQFF. V gene TRBV19 combines with J gene TRBJ2-1; D is possibly TRBD2 (5 bases). CDR3 size: 15 residues. V was shortened by 3 bases and J by 6 bases, with 15 bases between the two germline ends. Germline CDR1 and CDR2: LNHDA and SQIVND (reference sequence).

Only a few counts were recorded for this clone. The chain recombines TRBV18 with TRBJ2-6, with D hard to call. CDR3 length: 14 amino acids. Germline V CDR1 and CDR2: KGHSH, LQKENI. The V and J ends lost 1 base and 4 bases respectively, with 5 bases between them. The CDR3 loop reads CASSPQAGANVLTF. CDR3 in DNA: TGTGCCAGCTCACCACAGGCAGGGGCCAACGTCCTGACTTTC.

V and J are TRBV18 and TRBJ2-1, with TRBD1 matching 8 bases. CDR3 length: 14 residues. V lost 4 bases, J lost 5 bases, and 4 bases stayed unmatched. Germline CDR1 is KGHSH and CDR2 is LQKENI. The CDR3 sequence: CASSLRTGNNEQFF. The CDR3 coding sequence is TGTGCCAGCTCACTCAGGACAGGGAACAATGAGCAGTTCTTC.

The chain is built from TRBV5-1 and TRBJ2-5, with unresolved D. CDR3 length equals 15 residues. Germline V gene data show CDR1 as SGHRS and CDR2 as YFSETQ. The V end lost 4 bases, the J end lost 9 bases, and 22 bases lay between the germline ends. CDR3 amino acids: CASSPITGLDSAQYF. In DNA, the CDR3 is TGCGCCAGCAGCCCTATTACTGGCCTGGATTCGGCCCAGTACTTC. Full variable domain (missing parts from reference TRBV5-1 and TRBJ2-5): KAGVTQTPRYLIKTRGQQVTLSCSPISGHRSVSWYQQTPGQGLQFLFEYFSETQRNKGNFPGRFSGRQFSNSRSEMNVSTLELGDSALYLCASSPITGLDSAQYFGPGTRLLVL.

This chain joins TRBV6-5 and TRBJ2-1; D is tentatively TRBD1 or TRBD2 (5 bases each). Deletions cut 2 bases from V and 4 bases from J, with 15 bases between. Germline assignment: CDR1 MNHEY and CDR2 SVGAGI. CDR3 length equals 16 residues. The CDR3 is CASSYPYRDAYNEQFF. CDR3 nucleotide sequence: TGTGCCAGCAGTTACCCCTACCGGGACGCGTACAATGAGCAGTTCTTC.

The chain joins TRBV5-1 to TRBJ1-5; D is ambiguous. Germline CDR1 reads SGHRS; CDR2 reads YFSETQ. With 6 bases removed from V and 2 bases from J, the gap between germline ends came to 15 bases. The CDR3 runs to 15 residues. CDR3 sequence reads: CASTKRVNGNQPQHF. The DNA for the CDR3 is TGCGCCAGCACCAAAAGGGTGAATGGCAATCAGCCCCAGCATTTT.

The chain has TRBV6-5 and TRBJ1-1; D is uncertain. This CDR3 has 11 amino acids. The ends were cut back, 10 bases at V and 7 bases at J, with 13 bases in the middle. Germline loops: CDR1 MNHEY, CDR2 SVGAGI. The CDR3 DNA is TGTGCCACCAAAAAGCGGGTTGAAGCTTTCTTT. Its translation: CATKKRVEAFF.

This chain connects TRBV10-3 to TRBJ2-5, with D possibly TRBD2 on 6 matching bases. CDR3 length equals 13 residues. Looked up from germline, CDR1 is ENHRY and CDR2 is SYGVKD. Trimming shortened V by 5 bases and J by 0 bases, and 7 bases separated the two germline ends. DNA of the CDR3: TGTGCCATCAGTAGGGACTACCAAGAGACCCAGTACTTC. This sequence encodes CAISRDYQETQYF.

A few counts support this clone. The chain employs TRBV6-6 and TRBJ1-4; D remains ambiguous. This CDR3 is built from 11 residues. Trimming stripped 5 bases from V and 8 bases from J, with 6 bases between. CDR1 and CDR2 (germline): MNHNY, SVGAGI (reference sequence). CDR3 nucleotide sequence: TGTGCCAGCAGTCGAGGGGAAAAACTGTTTTTT. Protein product: CASSRGEKLFF.

This clone is medium-sized in the sample. The chain has TRBV6-5 and TRBJ1-6; the D is unclear. CDR1 is MNHEY and CDR2 is SVGAGI in the germline V gene. The V end lost 9 bases, the J end lost 4 bases, and 10 bases lay between the germline ends. The CDR3 contains 13 residues. The CDR3 coding sequence is TGTGCCAGTCACCGGGGATATAATTCACCCCTCCACTTT. It yields the protein CASHRGYNSPLHF.

V usage is TRBV9 and J usage is TRBJ1-1; D call uncertain. Per the germline V gene, CDR1 is SGDLS and CDR2 is YYNGEE. The CDR3 is 13 amino acids. V dropped 4 bases and J dropped 1 base, with 8 bases sitting between them. The CDR3 loop is CASSPQPNTEAFF. The CDR3 DNA reads as TGTGCCAGCAGCCCACAGCCGAACACTGAAGCTTTCTTT.

This clone was recorded a few times. The V call is TRBV6-5, the J call TRBJ2-2; tentatively, D is TRBD1 (7 bases). CDR1 and CDR2 from the germline V gene are MNHEY and SVGAGI. V was trimmed by 1 base and J by 4 bases, leaving 13 bases between them. This CDR3 is built from 16 residues. CDR3 protein: CASSYFRGARTGELFF. The CDR3 DNA sequence: TGTGCCAGCAGTTACTTCAGGGGGGCGCGCACCGGGGAGCTGTTTTTT.

This clone was recorded only once. CDR3 in amino acids: CASGRQSYNEQFF. CDR3 in DNA: TGTGCCAGCGGGAGACAATCCTACAATGAGCAGTTCTTC. The chain combines TRBV13 with TRBJ2-1, with D possibly being TRBD2 (5 bases). Germline CDR1 reads PRHDT; CDR2 reads FYEKMQ (reference sequence). The CDR3 is made up of 13 amino acids. With 8 bases removed from V and 1 base from J, the gap between germline ends came to 9 bases.

About this clone itself: One end of the junction does not line up with germline, which may come from a read error. This chain uses TRBV2 with TRBJ2-7; 9 nucleotides align to TRBD1. Germline lookup yields CDR1 SNHLY and CDR2 FYNNEI. There are 12 residues in the CDR3. The CDR3 region is CASNPWDRDPSF. CDR3 nucleotide sequence: TGTGCCAGCAACCCGTGGGACAGGGACCCTTCGTTC.

There are many counts of this clone. This sequence joins TRBV30 and TRBJ1-2; D is ambiguous. The CDR3 loop spans 11 amino acids. Germline V gene lookup returns CDR1 GTSNPN and CDR2 SVGIG (reference sequence). Trimming pared 3 bases from V and 4 bases from J, leaving 6 bases between. As DNA, the CDR3 is TGTGCCTGGAGCCAGACCTATGGCTACACCTTC. Residues: CAWSQTYGYTF.

This clone has a handful of counts. For the CDR3, the DNA is TGTGCCAGCAGCCCAGGGGGGATAAGCAATCAGCCCCAGCATTTT. Residues: CASSPGGISNQPQHF. The chain couples TRBV7-2 to TRBJ1-5; the match to TRBD1 covers 7 bases. This CDR3 is 15 amino acids long. Per germline, CDR1 SGHTA and CDR2 FQGNSA. V dropped 5 bases and J dropped 1; count of bases not matched to a gene: 5.

This clone was seen a handful of times. The genes are TRBV10-3 and TRBJ2-2, with 8 bases lining up with TRBD1. V was clipped by 11 bases and J by 7 bases; unmatched bases: 12. The CDR3 extends over 14 amino acids. Germline V gene lookup returns CDR1 ENHRY and CDR2 SYGVKD. The DNA for the CDR3 is TGTGCCTCCCGGGTCGGCAGGGGGCTCGGGGAGCTGTTTTTT. As protein: CASRVGRGLGELFF.

This clone is medium-sized in the sample. This chain joins TRBV12-5 and TRBJ1-5; D possibly corresponds to TRBD1 (6 bases). CDR1 and CDR2 (germline): LGHNT, FRNRAP. This CDR3 spans 15 amino acids. V was pared by 6 bases and J by 4 bases, with 16 bases between. For the CDR3, the DNA is TGTGCTAGTGGCGCACGGGGGCCTGGGAATCAGCCCCAGCATTTT. Protein product: CASGARGPGNQPQHF. The complete variable domain, with remaining parts taken from reference TRBV12-5 and TRBJ1-5, reads DARVTQTPRHKVTEMGQEVTMRCQPILGHNTVFWYRQTMMQGLELLAYFRNRAPLDDSGMPKDRFSAEMPDATLATLKIQPSEPRDSAVYFCASGARGPGNQPQHFGDGTRLSIL.

This chain connects TRBV2 to TRBJ2-7, with D unclear. This CDR3 region has 14 residues. Germline assignment: CDR1 SNHLY and CDR2 FYNNEI. V was clipped by 3 bases and J by 0 bases, with 9 bases between them. The CDR3 is CASSEINSSYEQYF. The CDR3 bases are TGTGCCAGCAGTGAGATAAATAGCTCCTACGAGCAGTACTTC.

V is TRBV11-3 and J is TRBJ2-3; 13 bases agree with TRBD2. V was clipped by 4 bases and J by 4 bases; unmatched bases: 2. The CDR3 runs 15 residues. Germline assignment: CDR1 SGHNT and CDR2 YENEEA. CDR3 in amino acids: CASSSGLAGADTQYF. For the CDR3, the DNA is TGTGCCAGCAGCTCCGGACTAGCGGGAGCAGATACGCAGTATTTT.

The chain carries TRBV28 and TRBJ2-7, with 9 positions matching TRBD1. J was trimmed by 2 bases and V by 6 bases; bases with no gene match: 5. Germline V gene data show CDR1 as MDHEN and CDR2 as SYDVKM. CDR3 length equals 14 residues. CDR3: CASSKGQGTYEQYF. The DNA of the CDR3 is TGTGCCAGCAGCAAGGGACAGGGTACCTACGAGCAGTACTTC.

Only a few counts were recorded for this clone. The chain employs TRBV5-5 and TRBJ1-5, with unresolved D. The germline V gene has CDR1 SGHKS and CDR2 YYEKEE (reference sequence). The CDR3 contains 14 residues. V was clipped by 0 bases and J by 0 bases, with 4 bases between them. CDR3 in amino acids: CASSLGFSNQPQHF. CDR3 DNA sequence: TGTGCCAGCAGCTTGGGGTTTAGCAATCAGCCCCAGCATTTT.

The gene calls are TRBV15 and TRBJ2-3; 12 bases are a match to TRBD1. Germline-derived CDR1 and CDR2 are LNHNV and YYDKDF (reference sequence). The CDR3 totals 13 residues. Trimming at V came to 5 bases and at J to 14 bases, leaving 8 bases not matched to a gene. The CDR3 here is CATSRDRGRGVYF. DNA for the CDR3: TGTGCCACCAGCCGGGACAGGGGGCGCGGGGTGTATTTT.